A single sample is the source of the 5 T cell receptor beta chains below, sequenced in a study of blood T cell repertoires in COVID-19. Assay: immunoSEQ multiplex PCR; the TCRdb copy retains only in-frame clones and omits some. The table shows roughly 100,000 clones, with more than 85% occurring only once. What was sequenced was peripheral blood. The receptors stem from a man between 18 and 29 years old with acute or convalescent COVID-19.

This chain links TRBV7-9 with TRBJ2-7; the D gene is possibly TRBD2 (6 bases). Germline CDR1 is SEHNR and CDR2 is FQNEAQ (reference sequence). V was trimmed by 5 bases and J by 4 bases, leaving 18 bases between them. The CDR3 totals 15 residues. The CDR3 here is CASSPIGGYQYEQYF. The CDR3 nucleotides read TGTGCCAGCAGCCCAATCGGGGGTTATCAATACGAGCAGTACTTC. Complete variable domain (other parts from reference TRBV7-9 and TRBJ2-7): DTGVSQNPRHKITKRGQNVTFRCDPISEHNRLYWYRQTLGQGPEFLTYFQNEAQLEKSRLLSDRFSAERPKGSFSTLEIQRTEQGDSAMYLCASSPIGGYQYEQYFGPGTRLTVT.

CDR3 coding DNA: TGTGCCAGCAGCCCCTGGGACAGGGCCGGAAACACCATATATTTT. This codes for CASSPWDRAGNTIYF. J is TRBJ1-3 and V is TRBV7-2, with 9 bases identical to TRBD1. The CDR3 length is 15 residues. CDR1 and CDR2 (germline): SGHTA, FQGNSA. The V and J ends lost 5 bases and 4 bases, in that order; junction bases with no gene match: 6.

The chain joins TRBV6-1 to TRBJ2-1; 7 nucleotides align to TRBD1. The trim removed 0 bases at V and 3 bases at J, leaving 8 bases unmatched. Germline assignment: CDR1 MNHNS and CDR2 SASEGT. This CDR3 spans 17 amino acids. CDR3 DNA: TGTGCCAGCAGTGAAGCGGCCGGGACAGTTATCTACAATGAGCAGTTCTTC. Its protein is CASSEAAGTVIYNEQFF.

The chain joins TRBV19 to TRBJ1-6; D gene uncertain. The CDR3 totals 15 residues. Between the trimmed V and J ends, which lost 5 bases and 4 bases, there was a span of 12 bases. Germline V gene data show CDR1 as LNHDA and CDR2 as SQIVND (reference sequence). The CDR3 protein is CASSPTTGYNSPLHF. DNA of the CDR3: TGTGCCAGTAGTCCTACGACGGGTTATAATTCACCCCTCCACTTT.

V usage is TRBV3-1 (or the pseudogene TRBV3-2) and J usage is TRBJ1-5, with TRBD1 identical over 8 bases. The CDR3 spans 14 residues. Trimming took 5 bases from V and 4 from J; bases not matched to a gene: 4. CDR1 is LGHDT, CDR2 YNNKEL, per germline (reference sequence). The DNA for the CDR3 is TGTGCCAGCAGCGCCCGGACAGGGAATCAGCCCCAGCATTTT. Translating it yields CASSARTGNQPQHF.